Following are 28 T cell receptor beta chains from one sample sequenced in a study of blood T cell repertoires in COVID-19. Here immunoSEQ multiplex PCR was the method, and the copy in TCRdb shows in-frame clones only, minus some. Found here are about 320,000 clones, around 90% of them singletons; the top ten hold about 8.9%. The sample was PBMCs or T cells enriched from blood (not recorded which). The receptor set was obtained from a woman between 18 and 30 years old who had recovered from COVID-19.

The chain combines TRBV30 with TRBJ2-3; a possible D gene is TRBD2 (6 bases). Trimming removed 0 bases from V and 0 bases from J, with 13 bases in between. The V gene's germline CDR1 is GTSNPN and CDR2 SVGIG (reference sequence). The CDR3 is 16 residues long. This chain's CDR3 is CAWSVGGVSSTDTQYF. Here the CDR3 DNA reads TGTGCCTGGAGTGTAGGAGGGGTCTCTAGCACAGATACGCAGTATTTT.

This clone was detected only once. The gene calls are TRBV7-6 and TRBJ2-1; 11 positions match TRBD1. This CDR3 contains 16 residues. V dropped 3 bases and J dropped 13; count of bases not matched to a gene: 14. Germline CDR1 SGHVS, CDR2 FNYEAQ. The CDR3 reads CASSFSRDRGFLGQFF. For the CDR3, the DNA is TGTGCCAGCAGCTTTAGCCGGGACAGGGGGTTCCTCGGCCAGTTCTTC.

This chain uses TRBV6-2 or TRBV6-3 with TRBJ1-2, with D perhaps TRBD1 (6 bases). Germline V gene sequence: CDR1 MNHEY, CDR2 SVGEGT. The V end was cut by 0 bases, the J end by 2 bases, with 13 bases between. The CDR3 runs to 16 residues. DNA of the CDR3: TGTGCCAGCAGTTACTCTACCAGGGGAAGAAACTATGGCTACACCTTC. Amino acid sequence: CASSYSTRGRNYGYTF.

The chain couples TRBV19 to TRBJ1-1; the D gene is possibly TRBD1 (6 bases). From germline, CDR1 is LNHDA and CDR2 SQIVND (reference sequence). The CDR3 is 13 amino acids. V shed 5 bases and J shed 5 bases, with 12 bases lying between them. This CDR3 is CASSSQGTTEAFF. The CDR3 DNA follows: TGTGCCAGTAGTTCGCAGGGGACAACTGAAGCTTTCTTT.

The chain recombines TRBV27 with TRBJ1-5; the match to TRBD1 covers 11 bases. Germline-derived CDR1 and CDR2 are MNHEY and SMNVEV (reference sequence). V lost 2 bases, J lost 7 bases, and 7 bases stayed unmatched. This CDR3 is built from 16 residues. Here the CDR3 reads CASSLLGQGAGQPQHF. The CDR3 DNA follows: TGTGCCAGCAGTTTACTCGGACAGGGGGCTGGACAGCCCCAGCATTTT.

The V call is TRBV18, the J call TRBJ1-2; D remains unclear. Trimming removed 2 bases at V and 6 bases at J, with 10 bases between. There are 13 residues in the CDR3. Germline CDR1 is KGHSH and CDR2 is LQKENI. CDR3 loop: CASSPVPGDGYTF. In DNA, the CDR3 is TGTGCCAGCTCACCAGTTCCAGGTGATGGCTACACCTTC. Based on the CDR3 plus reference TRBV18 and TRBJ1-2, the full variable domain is NAGVMQNPRHLVRRRGQEARLRCSPMKGHSHVYWYRQLPEEGLKFMVYLQKENIIDESGMPKERFSAEFPKEGPSILRIQQVVRGDSAAYFCASSPVPGDGYTFGSGTRLTVV.

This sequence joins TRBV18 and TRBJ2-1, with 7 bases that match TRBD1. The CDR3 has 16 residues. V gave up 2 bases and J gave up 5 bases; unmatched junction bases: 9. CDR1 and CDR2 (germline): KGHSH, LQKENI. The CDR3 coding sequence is TGTGCCAGCTCACCATCTTGGACAGGCGGTCACAATGAGCAGTTCTTC. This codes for CASSPSWTGGHNEQFF.

The CDR3 region is CASSPSGDFLEQYF. CDR3 DNA sequence: TGTGCCAGCAGTCCCAGCGGGGACTTTTTAGAGCAGTACTTC. The chain combines TRBV9 with TRBJ2-7; 7 nucleotides align to TRBD2. Germline V gives CDR1 SGDLS, CDR2 YYNGEE. This CDR3 is built from 14 residues. V lost 5 bases and J lost 7; bases outside the gene matches: 12.

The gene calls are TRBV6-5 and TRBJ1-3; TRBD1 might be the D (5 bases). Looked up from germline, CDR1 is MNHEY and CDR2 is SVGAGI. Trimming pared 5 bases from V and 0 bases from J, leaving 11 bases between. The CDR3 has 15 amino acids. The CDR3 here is CASSPRGDSGNTIYF. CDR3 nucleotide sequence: TGTGCCAGCAGTCCCCGGGGGGACTCTGGAAACACCATATATTTT.

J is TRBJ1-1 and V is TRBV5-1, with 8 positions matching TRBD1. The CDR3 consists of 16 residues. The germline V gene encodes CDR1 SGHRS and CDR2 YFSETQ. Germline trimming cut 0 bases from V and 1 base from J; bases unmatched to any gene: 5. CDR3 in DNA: TGCGCCAGCAGCTTGGGACAGGGGTTGTCGAACACTGAAGCTTTCTTT. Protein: CASSLGQGLSNTEAFF.

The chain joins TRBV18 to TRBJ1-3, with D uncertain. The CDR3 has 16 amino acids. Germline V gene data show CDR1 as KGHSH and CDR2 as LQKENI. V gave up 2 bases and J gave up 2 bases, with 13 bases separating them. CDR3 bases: TGTGCCAGCTCACCAAGTCACTCCGAGCCTGGAAACACCATATATTTT. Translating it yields CASSPSHSEPGNTIYF.

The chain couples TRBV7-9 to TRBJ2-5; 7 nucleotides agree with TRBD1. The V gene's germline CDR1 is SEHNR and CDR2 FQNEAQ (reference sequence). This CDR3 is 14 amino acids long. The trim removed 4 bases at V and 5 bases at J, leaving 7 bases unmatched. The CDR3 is CASSSWTGPETQYF. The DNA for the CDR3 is TGTGCCAGCAGCTCCTGGACAGGACCGGAGACCCAGTACTTC.

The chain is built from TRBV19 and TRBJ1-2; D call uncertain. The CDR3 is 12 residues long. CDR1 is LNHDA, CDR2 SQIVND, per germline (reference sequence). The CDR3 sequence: CGAGRGNYGYTF. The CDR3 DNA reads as TGTGGCGCCGGGAGAGGAAACTATGGCTACACCTTC.

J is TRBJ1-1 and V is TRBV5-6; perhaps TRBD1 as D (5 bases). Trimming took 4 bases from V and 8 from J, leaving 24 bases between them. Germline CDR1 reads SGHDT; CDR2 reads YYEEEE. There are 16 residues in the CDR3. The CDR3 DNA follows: TGTGCCAGCAGCCAACGGGGGTGGCCCTTCGGGTGGGAAGCTTTCTTT. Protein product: CASSQRGWPFGWEAFF.

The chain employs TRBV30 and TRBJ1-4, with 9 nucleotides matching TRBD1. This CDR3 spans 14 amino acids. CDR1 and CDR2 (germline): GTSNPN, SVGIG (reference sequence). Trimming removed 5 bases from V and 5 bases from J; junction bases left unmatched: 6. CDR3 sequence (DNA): TGTGCCTGGGGAAGACAGGGGGGAAATGAAAAACTGTTTTTT. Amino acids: CAWGRQGGNEKLFF.

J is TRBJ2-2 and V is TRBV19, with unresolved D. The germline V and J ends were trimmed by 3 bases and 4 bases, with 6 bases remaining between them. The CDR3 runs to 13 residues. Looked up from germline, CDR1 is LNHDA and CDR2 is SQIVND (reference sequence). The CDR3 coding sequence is TGTGCCAGTAGTATCTCTTTCACCGGGGAGCTGTTTTTT. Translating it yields CASSISFTGELFF.

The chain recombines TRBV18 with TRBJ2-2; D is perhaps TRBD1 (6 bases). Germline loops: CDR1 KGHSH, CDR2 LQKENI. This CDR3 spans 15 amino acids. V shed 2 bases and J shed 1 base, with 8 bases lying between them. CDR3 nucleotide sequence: TGTGCCAGCTCACCATCGACAGGGAACACCGGGGAGCTGTTTTTT. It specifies CASSPSTGNTGELFF.

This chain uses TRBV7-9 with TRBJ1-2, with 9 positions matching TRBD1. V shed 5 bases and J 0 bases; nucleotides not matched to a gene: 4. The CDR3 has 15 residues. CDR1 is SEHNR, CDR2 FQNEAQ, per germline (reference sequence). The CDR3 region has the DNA TGTGCCAGCAGCACCCGACAGGGGGCTAACTATGGCTACACCTTC. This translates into CASSTRQGANYGYTF.

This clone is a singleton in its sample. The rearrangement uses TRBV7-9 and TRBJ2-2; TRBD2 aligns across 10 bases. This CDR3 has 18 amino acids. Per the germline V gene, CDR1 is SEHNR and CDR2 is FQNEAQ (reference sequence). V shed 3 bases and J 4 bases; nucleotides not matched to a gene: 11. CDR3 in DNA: TGTGCCAGCAGCTTTTCCAGCGGGAGGGCCGGTAGCACCGGGGAGCTGTTTTTT. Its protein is CASSFSSGRAGSTGELFF.

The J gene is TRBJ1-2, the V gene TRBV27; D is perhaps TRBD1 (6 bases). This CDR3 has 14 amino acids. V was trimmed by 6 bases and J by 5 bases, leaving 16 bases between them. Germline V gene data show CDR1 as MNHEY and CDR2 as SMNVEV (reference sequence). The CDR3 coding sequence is TGTGCCAGCAGCTCACCCGGACAGAGATATGGCTACACCTTC. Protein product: CASSSPGQRYGYTF.

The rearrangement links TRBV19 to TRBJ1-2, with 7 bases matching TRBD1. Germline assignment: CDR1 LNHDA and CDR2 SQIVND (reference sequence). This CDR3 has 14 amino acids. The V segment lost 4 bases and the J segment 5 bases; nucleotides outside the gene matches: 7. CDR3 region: CASSKSQGEYGYTF. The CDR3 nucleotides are TGTGCCAGTAGTAAATCCCAGGGGGAGTATGGCTACACCTTC. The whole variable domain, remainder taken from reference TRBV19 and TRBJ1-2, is DGGITQSPKYLFRKEGQNVTLSCEQNLNHDAMYWYRQDPGQGLRLIYYSQIVNDFQKGDIAEGYSVSREKKESFPLTVTSAQKNPTAFYLCASSKSQGEYGYTFGSGTRLTVV.

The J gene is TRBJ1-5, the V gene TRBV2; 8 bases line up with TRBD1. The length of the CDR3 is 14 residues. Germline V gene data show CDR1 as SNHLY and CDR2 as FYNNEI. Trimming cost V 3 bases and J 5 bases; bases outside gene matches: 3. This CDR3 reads CASSDPGGDQPQHF. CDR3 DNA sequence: TGTGCCAGCAGTGATCCAGGGGGCGATCAGCCCCAGCATTTT. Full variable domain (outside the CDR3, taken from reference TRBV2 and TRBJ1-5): EPEVTQTPSHQVTQMGQEVILRCVPISNHLYFYWYRQILGQKVEFLVSFYNNEISEKSEIFDDQFSVERPDGSNFTLKIRSTKLEDSAMYFCASSDPGGDQPQHFGDGTRLSIL.

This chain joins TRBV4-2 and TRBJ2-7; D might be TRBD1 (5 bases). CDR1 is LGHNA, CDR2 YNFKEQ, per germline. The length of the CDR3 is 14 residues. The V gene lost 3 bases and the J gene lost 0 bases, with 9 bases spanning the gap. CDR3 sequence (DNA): TGTGCCAGCAGCCAGGCAGGGAACTCCTACGAGCAGTACTTC. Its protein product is CASSQAGNSYEQYF.

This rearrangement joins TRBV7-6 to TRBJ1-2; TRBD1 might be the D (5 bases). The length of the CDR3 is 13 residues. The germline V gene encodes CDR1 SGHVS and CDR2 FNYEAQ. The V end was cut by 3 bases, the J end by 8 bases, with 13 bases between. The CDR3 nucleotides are TGTGCCAGCAGCTTGGACGGAGCAGGGGGCTACACCTTC. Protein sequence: CASSLDGAGGYTF.

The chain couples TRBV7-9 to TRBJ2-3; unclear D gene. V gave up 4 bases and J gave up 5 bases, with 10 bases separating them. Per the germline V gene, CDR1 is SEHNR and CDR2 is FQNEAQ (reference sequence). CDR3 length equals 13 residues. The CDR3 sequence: CASSSRLGDTQYF. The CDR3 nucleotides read TGTGCCAGCAGCTCTAGGTTGGGAGATACGCAGTATTTT.

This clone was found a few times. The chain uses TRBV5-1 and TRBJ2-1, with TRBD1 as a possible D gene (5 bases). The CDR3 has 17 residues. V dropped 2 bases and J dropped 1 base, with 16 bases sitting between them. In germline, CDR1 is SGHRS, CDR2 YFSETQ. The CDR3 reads CASSLEGAAGSYNEQFF. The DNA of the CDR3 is TGCGCCAGCAGCTTAGAAGGGGCAGCTGGATCCTACAATGAGCAGTTCTTC.

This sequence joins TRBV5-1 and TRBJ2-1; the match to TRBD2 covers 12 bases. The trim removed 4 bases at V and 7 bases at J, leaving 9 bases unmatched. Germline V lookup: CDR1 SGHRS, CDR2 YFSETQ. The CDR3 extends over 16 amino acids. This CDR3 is CASSNRLAGVGNEQFF. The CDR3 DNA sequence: TGCGCCAGCAGCAACCGACTAGCGGGGGTGGGGAATGAGCAGTTCTTC.

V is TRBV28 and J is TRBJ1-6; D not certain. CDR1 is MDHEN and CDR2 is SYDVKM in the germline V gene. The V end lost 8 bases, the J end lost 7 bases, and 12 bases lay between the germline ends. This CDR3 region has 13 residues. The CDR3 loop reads CASYERENSPLHF. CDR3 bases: TGTGCCAGCTACGAACGTGAGAATTCACCCCTCCACTTT.